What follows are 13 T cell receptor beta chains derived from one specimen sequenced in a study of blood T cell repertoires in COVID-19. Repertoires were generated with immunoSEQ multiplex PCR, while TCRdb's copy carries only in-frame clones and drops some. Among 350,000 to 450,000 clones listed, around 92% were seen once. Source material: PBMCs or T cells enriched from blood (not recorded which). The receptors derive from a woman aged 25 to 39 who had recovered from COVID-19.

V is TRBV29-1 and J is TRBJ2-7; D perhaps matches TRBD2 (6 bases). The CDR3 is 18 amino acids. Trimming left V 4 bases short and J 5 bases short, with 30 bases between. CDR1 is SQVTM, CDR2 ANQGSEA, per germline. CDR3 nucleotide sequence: TGCAGCGTTGTTGGGTCCGGGAGAGGAGTATTCCCTATTGACGAGCAGTACTTC. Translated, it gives CSVVGSGRGVFPIDEQYF.

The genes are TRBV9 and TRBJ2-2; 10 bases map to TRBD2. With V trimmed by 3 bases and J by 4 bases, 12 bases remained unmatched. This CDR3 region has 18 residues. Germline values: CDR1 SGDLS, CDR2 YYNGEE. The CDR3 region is CASSDPLAGAVSTGELFF. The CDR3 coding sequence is TGTGCCAGCAGCGACCCCCTAGCGGGAGCGGTTTCCACCGGGGAGCTGTTTTTT.

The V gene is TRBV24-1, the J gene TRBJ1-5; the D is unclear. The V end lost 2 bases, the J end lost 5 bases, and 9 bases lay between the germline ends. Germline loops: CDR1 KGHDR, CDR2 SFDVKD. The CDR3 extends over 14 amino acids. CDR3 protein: CATSDSQYDQPQHF. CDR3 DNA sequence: TGTGCCACCAGTGATTCACAATACGATCAGCCCCAGCATTTT.

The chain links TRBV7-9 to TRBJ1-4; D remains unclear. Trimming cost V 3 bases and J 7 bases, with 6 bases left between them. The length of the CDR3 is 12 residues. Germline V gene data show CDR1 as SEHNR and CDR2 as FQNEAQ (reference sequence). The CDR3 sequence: CASSLNGEKLFF. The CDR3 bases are TGTGCCAGCAGCTTGAACGGTGAAAAACTGTTTTTT. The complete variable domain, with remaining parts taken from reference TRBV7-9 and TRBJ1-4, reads DTGVSQNPRHKITKRGQNVTFRCDPISEHNRLYWYRQTLGQGPEFLTYFQNEAQLEKSRLLSDRFSAERPKGSFSTLEIQRTEQGDSAMYLCASSLNGEKLFFGSGTQLSVL.

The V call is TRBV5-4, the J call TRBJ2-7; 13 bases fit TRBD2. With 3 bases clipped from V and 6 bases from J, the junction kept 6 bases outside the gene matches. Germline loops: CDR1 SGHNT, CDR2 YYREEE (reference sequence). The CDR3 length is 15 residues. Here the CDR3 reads CASSSGLAGVLEQYF. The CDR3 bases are TGTGCCAGCAGCTCCGGACTAGCGGGAGTACTCGAGCAGTACTTC.

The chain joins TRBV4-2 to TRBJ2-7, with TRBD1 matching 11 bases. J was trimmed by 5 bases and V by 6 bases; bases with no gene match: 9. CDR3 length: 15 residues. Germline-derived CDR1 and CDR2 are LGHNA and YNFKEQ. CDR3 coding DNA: TGTGCCAGCAGACACCTCCGGGACAGGGGGAACGAGCAGTACTTC. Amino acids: CASRHLRDRGNEQYF.

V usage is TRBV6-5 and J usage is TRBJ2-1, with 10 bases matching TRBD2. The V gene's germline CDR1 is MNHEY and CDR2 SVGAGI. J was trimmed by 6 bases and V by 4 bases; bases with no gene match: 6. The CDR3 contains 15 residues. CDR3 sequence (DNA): TGTGCCAGCAGTTTTAGCGGGGGGTCAAGCAATGAGCAGTTCTTC. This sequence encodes CASSFSGGSSNEQFF.

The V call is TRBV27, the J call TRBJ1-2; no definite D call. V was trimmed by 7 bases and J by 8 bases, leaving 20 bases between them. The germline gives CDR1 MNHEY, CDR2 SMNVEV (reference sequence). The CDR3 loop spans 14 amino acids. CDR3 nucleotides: TGTGCCAGCACCCTCGTAGGCGGGGTCGGCGGCTACACCTTC. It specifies CASTLVGGVGGYTF.

The CDR3 DNA reads TGTGCCTGGAGCGCGGGGACAGGGGGCTGGAATAATGAAAAACTGTTTTTT. This codes for CAWSAGTGGWNNEKLFF. The rearrangement uses TRBV30 and TRBJ1-4; 12 bases agree with TRBD1. Germline trimming cut 3 bases from V and 4 bases from J; bases unmatched to any gene: 9. Per germline, CDR1 GTSNPN and CDR2 SVGIG (reference sequence). CDR3 length: 17 residues.

The CDR3 DNA reads as TGTGCCAGCAGCGTATTTTTAGCGGGAGGCACAGATACGCAGTATTTT. Protein sequence: CASSVFLAGGTDTQYF. The J gene is TRBJ2-3, the V gene TRBV9; TRBD2 matches 9 bases. V gave up 1 base and J gave up 1 base; unmatched junction bases: 4. The V gene's germline CDR1 is SGDLS and CDR2 YYNGEE. This CDR3 has 16 residues.

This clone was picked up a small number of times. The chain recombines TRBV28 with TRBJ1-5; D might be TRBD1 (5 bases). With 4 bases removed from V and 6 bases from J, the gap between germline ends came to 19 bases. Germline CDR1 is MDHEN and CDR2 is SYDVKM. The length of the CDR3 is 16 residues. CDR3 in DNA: TGTGCCAGCAGTTCGCCTGCCCAGGGAAGGGGTCAGCCCCAGCATTTT. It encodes CASSSPAQGRGQPQHF.

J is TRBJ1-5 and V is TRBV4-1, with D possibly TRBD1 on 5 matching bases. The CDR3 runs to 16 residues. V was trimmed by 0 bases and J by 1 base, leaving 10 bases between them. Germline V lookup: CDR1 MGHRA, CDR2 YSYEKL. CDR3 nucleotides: TGCGCCAGCAGCCAAGAAAGCGGGGCAAGCAATCAGCCCCAGCATTTT. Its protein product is CASSQESGASNQPQHF.

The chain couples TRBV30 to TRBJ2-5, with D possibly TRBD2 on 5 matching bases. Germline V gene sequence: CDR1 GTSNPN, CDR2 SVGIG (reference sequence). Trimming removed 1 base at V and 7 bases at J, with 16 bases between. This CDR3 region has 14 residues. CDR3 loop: CAWSGSSSARTQYF. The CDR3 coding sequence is TGTGCCTGGAGTGGGTCTAGCAGCGCTAGGACCCAGTACTTC.